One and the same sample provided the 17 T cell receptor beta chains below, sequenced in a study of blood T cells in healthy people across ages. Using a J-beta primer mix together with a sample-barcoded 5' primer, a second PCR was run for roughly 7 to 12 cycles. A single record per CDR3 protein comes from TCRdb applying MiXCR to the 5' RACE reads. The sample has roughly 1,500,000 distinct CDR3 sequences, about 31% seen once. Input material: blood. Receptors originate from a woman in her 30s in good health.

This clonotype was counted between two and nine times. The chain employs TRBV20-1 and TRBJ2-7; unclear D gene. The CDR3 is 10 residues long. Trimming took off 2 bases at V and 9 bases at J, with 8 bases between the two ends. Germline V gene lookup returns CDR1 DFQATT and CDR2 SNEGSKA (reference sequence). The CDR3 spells CSARRDGQYF. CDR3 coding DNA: TGCAGTGCTAGACGAGACGGGCAGTACTTC.

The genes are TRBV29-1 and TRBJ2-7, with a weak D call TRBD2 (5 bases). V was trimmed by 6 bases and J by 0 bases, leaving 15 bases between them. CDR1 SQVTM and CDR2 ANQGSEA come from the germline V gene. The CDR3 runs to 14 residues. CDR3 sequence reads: CSVTLRANSYEQYF. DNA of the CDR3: TGCAGCGTAACTTTGAGGGCGAACTCCTACGAGCAGTACTTC.

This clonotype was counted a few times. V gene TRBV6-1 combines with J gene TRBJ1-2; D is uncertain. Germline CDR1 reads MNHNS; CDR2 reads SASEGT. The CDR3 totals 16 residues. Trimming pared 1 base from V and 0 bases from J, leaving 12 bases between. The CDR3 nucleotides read TGTGCCAGCAGTGAAGGTGTGTACGCGCCTAACTATGGCTACACCTTC. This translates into CASSEGVYAPNYGYTF.

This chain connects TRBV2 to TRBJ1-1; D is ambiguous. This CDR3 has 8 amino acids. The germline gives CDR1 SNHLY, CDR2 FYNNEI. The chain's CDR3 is CATVGAFF. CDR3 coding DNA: TGTGCTACAGTGGGAGCTTTCTTT.

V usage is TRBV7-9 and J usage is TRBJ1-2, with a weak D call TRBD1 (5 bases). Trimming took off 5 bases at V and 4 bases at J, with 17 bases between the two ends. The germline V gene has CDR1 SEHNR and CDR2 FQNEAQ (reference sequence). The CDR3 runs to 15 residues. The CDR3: CASSTDTGLPYGYTF. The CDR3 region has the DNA TGTGCCAGCAGCACAGACACGGGACTCCCCTATGGCTACACCTTC. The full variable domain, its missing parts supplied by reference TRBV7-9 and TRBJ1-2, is DTGVSQNPRHKITKRGQNVTFRCDPISEHNRLYWYRQTLGQGPEFLTYFQNEAQLEKSRLLSDRFSAERPKGSFSTLEIQRTEQGDSAMYLCASSTDTGLPYGYTFGSGTRLTVV.

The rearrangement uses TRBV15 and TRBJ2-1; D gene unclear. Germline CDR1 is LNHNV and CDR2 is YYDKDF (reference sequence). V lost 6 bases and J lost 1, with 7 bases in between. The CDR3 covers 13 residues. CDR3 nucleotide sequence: TGTGCCACCAGAGGAGCGTCCTACAATGAGCAGTTCTTC. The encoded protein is CATRGASYNEQFF. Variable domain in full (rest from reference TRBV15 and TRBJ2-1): DAMVIQNPRYQVTQFGKPVTLSCSQTLNHNVMYWYQQKSSQAPKLLFHYYDKDFNNEADTPDNFQSRRPNTSFCFLDIRSPGLGDTAMYLCATRGASYNEQFFGPGTRLTVL.

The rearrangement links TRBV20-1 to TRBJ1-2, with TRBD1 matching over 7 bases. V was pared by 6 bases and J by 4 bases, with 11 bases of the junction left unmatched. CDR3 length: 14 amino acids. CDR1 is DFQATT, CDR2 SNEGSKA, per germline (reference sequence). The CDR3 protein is CSALNLQGTYGYTF. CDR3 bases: TGCAGTGCCCTAAATCTACAGGGGACCTATGGCTACACCTTC.

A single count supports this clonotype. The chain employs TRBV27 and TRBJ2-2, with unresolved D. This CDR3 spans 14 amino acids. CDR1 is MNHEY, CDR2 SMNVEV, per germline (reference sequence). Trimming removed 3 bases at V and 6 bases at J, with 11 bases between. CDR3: CASSFWTGSGELFF. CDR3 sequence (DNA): TGTGCCAGCAGTTTTTGGACCGGCTCCGGGGAGCTGTTTTTT.

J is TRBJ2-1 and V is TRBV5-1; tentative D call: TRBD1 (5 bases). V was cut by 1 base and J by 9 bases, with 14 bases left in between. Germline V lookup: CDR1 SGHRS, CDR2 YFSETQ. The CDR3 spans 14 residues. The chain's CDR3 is CASSLPGAWGEQFF. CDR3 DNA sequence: TGCGCCAGCAGCTTGCCTGGGGCCTGGGGTGAGCAGTTCTTC.

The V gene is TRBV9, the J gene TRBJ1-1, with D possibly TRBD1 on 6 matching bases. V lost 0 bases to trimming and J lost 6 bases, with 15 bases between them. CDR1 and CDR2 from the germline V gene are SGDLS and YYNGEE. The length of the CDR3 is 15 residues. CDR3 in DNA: TGTGCCAGCAGCGTAGAGGGGGGTCCTAGGTCTGAAGCTTTCTTT. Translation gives CASSVEGGPRSEAFF. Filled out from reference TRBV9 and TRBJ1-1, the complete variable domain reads DSGVTQTPKHLITATGQRVTLRCSPRSGDLSVYWYQQSLDQGLQFLIQYYNGEERAKGNILERFSAQQFPDLHSELNLSSLELGDSALYFCASSVEGGPRSEAFFGQGTRLTVV.

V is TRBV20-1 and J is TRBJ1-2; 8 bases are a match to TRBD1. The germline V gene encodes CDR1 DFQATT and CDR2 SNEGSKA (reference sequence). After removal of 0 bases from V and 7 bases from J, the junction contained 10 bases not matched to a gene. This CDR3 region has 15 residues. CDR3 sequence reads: CSARDRQGTVCGYTF. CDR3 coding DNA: TGCAGTGCTAGAGATCGACAGGGGACCGTCTGTGGCTACACCTTC.

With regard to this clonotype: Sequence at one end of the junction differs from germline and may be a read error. As DNA, the CDR3 is TGCGCCAACAGTGACGGCGGGGCCTCCTACGAGCAGTACTTC. Protein: CANSDGGASYEQYF. V usage is TRBV10-3 and J usage is TRBJ2-7, with TRBD2 as a possible D gene (6 bases). Germline V gives CDR1 ENHRY, CDR2 SYGVKD. CDR3 size: 14 residues.

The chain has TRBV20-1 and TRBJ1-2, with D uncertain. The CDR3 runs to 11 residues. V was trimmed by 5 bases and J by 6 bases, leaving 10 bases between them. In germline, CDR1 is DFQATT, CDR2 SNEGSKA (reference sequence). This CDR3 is CSAGRQHGYTF. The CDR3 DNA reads TGCAGTGCTGGGCGGCAGCATGGCTACACCTTC.

As DNA, the CDR3 is TGTGCCAGCAGCCAAGAATCCGGGACTAGCTTCAACAATGAGCAGTTCTTC. This translates into CASSQESGTSFNNEQFF. V and J are TRBV14 and TRBJ2-1; 9 nucleotides align to TRBD2. Germline values: CDR1 SGHDN, CDR2 FVKESK. The CDR3 extends over 17 amino acids. Germline trimming cut 0 bases from V and 5 bases from J; bases unmatched to any gene: 8.

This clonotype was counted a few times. CDR3 protein: CQFGTGPNSPLHF. CDR3 nucleotides: TGCCAGTTCGGGACAGGGCCAAATTCACCCCTCCACTTT. This rearrangement joins TRBV20-1 to TRBJ1-6; the match to TRBD1 covers 9 bases. Germline assignment: CDR1 DFQATT and CDR2 SNEGSKA (reference sequence). This CDR3 has 13 residues.

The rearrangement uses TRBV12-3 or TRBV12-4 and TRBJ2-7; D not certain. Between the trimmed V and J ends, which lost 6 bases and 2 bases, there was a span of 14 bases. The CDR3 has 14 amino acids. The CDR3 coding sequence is TGTGCCAGCAGCCGCTCCGCGGATCCCTACGAGCAGTACTTC. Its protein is CASSRSADPYEQYF.

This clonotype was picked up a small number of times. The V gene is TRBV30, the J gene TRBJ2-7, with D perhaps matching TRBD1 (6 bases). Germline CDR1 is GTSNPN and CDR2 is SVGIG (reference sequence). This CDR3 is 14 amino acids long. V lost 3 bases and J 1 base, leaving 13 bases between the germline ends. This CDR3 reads CAWRGQRGSYEQYF. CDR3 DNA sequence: TGTGCCTGGAGAGGACAGAGGGGGTCCTACGAGCAGTACTTC.